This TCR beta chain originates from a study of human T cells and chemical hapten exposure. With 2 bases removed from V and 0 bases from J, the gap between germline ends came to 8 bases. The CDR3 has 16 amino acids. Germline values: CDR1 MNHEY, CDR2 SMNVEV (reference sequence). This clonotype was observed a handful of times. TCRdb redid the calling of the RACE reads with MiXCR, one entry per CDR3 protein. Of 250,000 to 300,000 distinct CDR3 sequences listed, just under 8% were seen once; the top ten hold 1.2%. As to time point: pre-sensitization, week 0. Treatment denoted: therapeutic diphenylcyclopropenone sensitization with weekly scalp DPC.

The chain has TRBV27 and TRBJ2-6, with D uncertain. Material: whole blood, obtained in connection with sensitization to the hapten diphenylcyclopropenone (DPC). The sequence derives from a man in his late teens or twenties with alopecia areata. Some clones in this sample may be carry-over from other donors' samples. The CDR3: CASSLTPSSGANVLTF. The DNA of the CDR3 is TGTGCCAGCAGTTTAACCCCCAGCTCTGGGGCCAACGTCCTGACTTTC.